This is a list of T cell receptor beta chains from one sample in a study of blood T cell repertoires in COVID-19. Some clones are missing from TCRdb's copy, which holds only in-frame ones; the method was immunoSEQ multiplex PCR. Here the sample spans hundreds of thousands of clones, approximately 82% being singletons. The material sequenced was peripheral blood. These receptors were collected from a man at least 80 years old with acute or convalescent COVID-19. Each CDR3 is given with its conserved first and last residue. The D gene is left open where the match is weak. Rows give clone size only sometimes, using once, few, many, or a class for an expanded clone.

clone_size d_call j_call v_call cdr3_nt cdr3_aa
few . TRBJ2-7 TRBV2 TGTGCCAGCAGTGAAGGCGGGGGCAACTCCTACGAGCAGTACTTC CASSEGGGNSYEQYF
. . TRBJ1-2 TRBV25-1 TGTGCCAGCAGTGAACAGGGAGGCTATGGCTACACCTTC CASSEQGGYGYTF
once . TRBJ1-5 TRBV3-1/TRBV3-2 TGTGCCAGCAGCCCTACAGGGCTGCGCAATCAGCCCCAGCATTTT CASSPTGLRNQPQHF
. TRBD1 TRBJ1-2 TRBV19 TGTGCCAGCAAACAGGGGGCGCGAGGCTACACCTTC CASKQGARGYTF
. TRBD2 TRBJ2-5 TRBV11-2 TGTGCCAGCGGACGTTATGTAGCGGGAAAAGAGACCCAGTACTTC CASGRYVAGKETQYF
. . TRBJ2-7 TRBV2 TGTGCCAGCAGTGTAGGAGGTAGCTACGAGCAGTACTTC CASSVGGSYEQYF
. TRBD2 TRBJ2-7 TRBV29-1 TGCAGCGTTGAAATCGCGGGAGTAGTATACGAGCAGTACTTC CSVEIAGVVYEQYF
. . TRBJ2-3 TRBV7-2 TGTGCCAGCAGCTTGATCCGGGGGGCCCGACGACGCACAGATACGCAGTATTTT CASSLIRGARRRTDTQYF
. TRBD1 TRBJ1-6 TRBV7-2 TGTGCCAGCAGGAGTGGGGGGACAGGGGGTTCACCCCTCCACTTT CASRSGGTGGSPLHF
. . TRBJ2-1 TRBV4-1 TGCGCCAGCAGCCGCGGGGGCTCCTCCTACAATGAGCAGTTCTTC CASSRGGSSYNEQFF
. . TRBJ2-2 TRBV4-1 TGCGCCAGCAGCGCTACGGGGTTGCCAAACACCGGGGAGCTGTTTTTT CASSATGLPNTGELFF
. TRBD2 TRBJ2-7 TRBV6-5 TGTGCCAGCACCGCTCAAGCGGGAGCCCACGAGCAGTACTTC CASTAQAGAHEQYF
. . TRBJ2-2 TRBV5-1 TGCGCCAGCAGCCCGACGGGGAAGAACACCGGGGAGCTGTTTTTT CASSPTGKNTGELFF
. . TRBJ2-3 TRBV29-1 TGCAGCGTGGAACCGGGGTCAGATACGCAGTATTTT CSVEPGSDTQYF
. TRBD1 TRBJ1-2 TRBV2 TGTGCCAGCGGTCAGCAGGGGGCGGACTATGGCTACACCTTC CASGQQGADYGYTF
many . TRBJ2-1 TRBV13 TGTGCCAGCAGCCTGCAGCGTAATGAGCAGTTCTTC CASSLQRNEQFF